The 31 T cell receptor beta chains in this list originate from one sample, sequenced in a study of CD8 T cells in Susac syndrome. RNA, at roughly 0.45 to 1 ug, was reverse transcribed with random hexamers. From the immunoSEQ multiplex PCR reads, TCRdb called clonotypes with MiXCR, one entry per CDR3 protein. The data hold 330,000 or so distinct CDR3 sequences, with almost 85% observed a single time. Sequenced: CD8+ T cells from PBMCs. These receptors all stem from a human donor with multiple sclerosis.

V usage is TRBV2 and J usage is TRBJ1-1; no definite D call. Germline V gene data show CDR1 as SNHLY and CDR2 as FYNNEI. The CDR3 runs 12 residues. V lost 4 bases and J lost 9, with 12 bases in between. The DNA for the CDR3 is TGTGCCAGCAGTGGAGCAGCAAAGAAAGCTTTCTTT. Its protein product is CASSGAAKKAFF.

The chain has TRBV7-9 and TRBJ2-2; D perhaps matches TRBD2 (6 bases). V lost 5 bases and J 2 bases, leaving 12 bases between the germline ends. This CDR3 is 15 amino acids long. Per germline, CDR1 SEHNR and CDR2 FQNEAQ (reference sequence). Written as DNA, the CDR3 is TGTGCCAGCAGCCTTAGCGGAGTCAACACCGGGGAGCTGTTTTTT. Translating gives CASSLSGVNTGELFF.

The chain links TRBV3-1 to TRBJ2-7, with 10 bases matching TRBD2. This CDR3 has 15 residues. The V and J ends lost 3 bases and 5 bases, in that order; junction bases with no gene match: 7. Germline CDR1 reads LGHDT; CDR2 reads YNNKEL (reference sequence). DNA for the CDR3: TGTGCCAGCAGCCAGATTACTAGCGGGAACCACGAGCAGTACTTC. Translation: CASSQITSGNHEQYF.

This clonotype showed up just a few times. The chain combines TRBV28 with TRBJ2-7; TRBD1 matches at 9 bases. From germline, CDR1 is MDHEN and CDR2 SYDVKM. CDR3 size: 14 residues. The trim removed 5 bases at V and 2 bases at J, leaving 4 bases unmatched. The CDR3 loop is CASSRTGAAYEQYF. The CDR3 nucleotides read TGTGCCAGCAGTCGGACAGGGGCCGCCTACGAGCAGTACTTC. Drawing the rest from reference TRBV28 and TRBJ2-7, the complete variable domain is DVKVTQSSRYLVKRTGEKVFLECVQDMDHENMFWYRQDPGLGLRLIYFSYDVKMKEKGDIPEGYSVSREKKERFSLILESASTNQTSMYLCASSRTGAAYEQYFGPGTRLTVT.

This chain links TRBV24-1 with TRBJ2-7; D perhaps matches TRBD1 (6 bases). V was trimmed by 5 bases and J by 5 bases, leaving 9 bases between them. Germline loops: CDR1 KGHDR, CDR2 SFDVKD. The length of the CDR3 is 12 residues. The CDR3 here is CATSAQGNEQYF. In DNA, the CDR3 is TGTGCCACCAGTGCCCAGGGGAACGAGCAGTACTTC.

J is TRBJ2-7 and V is TRBV28; D remains unclear. V lost 5 bases and J 3 bases, leaving 14 bases between the germline ends. Germline V gene sequence: CDR1 MDHEN, CDR2 SYDVKM. This CDR3 spans 14 amino acids. The CDR3 is CASSAPRRLYEQYF. The CDR3 region has the DNA TGTGCCAGCAGTGCCCCAAGAAGGCTCTACGAGCAGTACTTC.

CDR3 coding DNA: TGTGCCAGCAGTTTGAAAGTGATAGGGACAGGGGACAGGTCCTACGAGCAGTACTTC. Translation gives CASSLKVIGTGDRSYEQYF. The chain has TRBV28 and TRBJ2-7; 10 bases fit TRBD1. CDR1 and CDR2 (germline): MDHEN, SYDVKM. The trim removed 3 bases at V and 1 base at J, leaving 15 bases unmatched. CDR3 size: 19 residues.

The chain joins TRBV7-9 to TRBJ2-7; 9 bases fit TRBD1. CDR1 is SEHNR and CDR2 is FQNEAQ in the germline V gene (reference sequence). V was pared by 0 bases and J by 4 bases, with 10 bases of the junction left unmatched. The CDR3 extends over 17 amino acids. Here the CDR3 reads CASSLALSDRGWYEQYF. CDR3 DNA sequence: TGTGCCAGCAGCTTAGCCTTGAGTGACAGGGGGTGGTACGAGCAGTACTTC.

The V gene is TRBV28, the J gene TRBJ1-2; 7 positions match TRBD1. CDR3 size: 14 residues. From germline, CDR1 is MDHEN and CDR2 SYDVKM. The trim removed 8 bases at V and 4 bases at J, leaving 10 bases unmatched. The CDR3 loop reads CASSRDSPSYGYTF. The CDR3 DNA sequence: TGTGCCAGCTCAAGGGACAGCCCCTCCTATGGCTACACCTTC.

This clonotype has only a few counts. This chain connects TRBV6-5 to TRBJ2-5, with 10 positions matching TRBD1. V was pared by 5 bases and J by 4 bases, with 4 bases of the junction left unmatched. Germline CDR1 MNHEY, CDR2 SVGAGI. This CDR3 region has 14 residues. DNA for the CDR3: TGTGCCAGCAGTGGCTGGACAGGGGGAGAGACCCAGTACTTC. Translation: CASSGWTGGETQYF.

The rearrangement joins TRBV6-5 to TRBJ2-1; D is uncertain. The germline V and J ends were trimmed by 3 bases and 7 bases, with 19 bases remaining between them. This CDR3 has 16 residues. Germline V gene data show CDR1 as MNHEY and CDR2 as SVGAGI. The CDR3 is CASSYIGPTGPNEQFF. The DNA for the CDR3 is TGTGCCAGCAGTTATATAGGACCGACCGGACCAAATGAGCAGTTCTTC.

The chain combines TRBV2 with TRBJ2-3, with D hard to call. There are 15 residues in the CDR3. CDR1 is SNHLY, CDR2 FYNNEI, per germline. With 2 bases removed from V and 2 bases from J, the gap between germline ends came to 11 bases. CDR3 sequence reads: CASSERVGATDTQYF. The CDR3 DNA reads as TGTGCCAGCAGTGAACGGGTTGGCGCCACAGATACGCAGTATTTT. The full variable domain, rest sourced from reference TRBV2 and TRBJ2-3, is EPEVTQTPSHQVTQMGQEVILRCVPISNHLYFYWYRQILGQKVEFLVSFYNNEISEKSEIFDDQFSVERPDGSNFTLKIRSTKLEDSAMYFCASSERVGATDTQYFGPGTRLTVL.

This chain connects TRBV5-4 to TRBJ2-1, with 14 bases aligning to TRBD2. V lost 4 bases and J lost 5; bases outside the gene matches: 5. Germline V CDR1 and CDR2: SGHNT, YYREEE (reference sequence). The CDR3 has 16 residues. The CDR3 DNA reads as TGTGCCAGCAGCGCGGGACTAGCGGGAGTGGACAATGAGCAGTTCTTC. Amino acids: CASSAGLAGVDNEQFF.

The chain couples TRBV25-1 to TRBJ2-1; 9 nucleotides match TRBD2. There are 15 residues in the CDR3. From germline, CDR1 is MGHDK and CDR2 SYGVNS. V lost 3 bases and J lost 6; bases outside the gene matches: 6. The CDR3 coding sequence is TGTGCCAGCAGTGAGCCGACTAGCGGCCTCAATGAGCAGTTCTTC. Protein sequence: CASSEPTSGLNEQFF.

The rearrangement joins TRBV9 to TRBJ2-7; TRBD2 might be the D (5 bases). Trimming removed 3 bases at V and 1 base at J, with 8 bases between. CDR3 length: 13 residues. Germline V gives CDR1 SGDLS, CDR2 YYNGEE. DNA for the CDR3: TGTGCCAGCAGCGACGGGATTTCCTACGAGCAGTACTTC. Encoded protein: CASSDGISYEQYF. Combining the CDR3 with reference TRBV9 and TRBJ2-7 gives the whole variable domain DSGVTQTPKHLITATGQRVTLRCSPRSGDLSVYWYQQSLDQGLQFLIQYYNGEERAKGNILERFSAQQFPDLHSELNLSSLELGDSALYFCASSDGISYEQYFGPGTRLTVT.

The V and J genes are TRBV27 and TRBJ2-5, with D possibly TRBD1 on 5 matching bases. Per germline, CDR1 MNHEY and CDR2 SMNVEV (reference sequence). The CDR3 has 15 amino acids. Deletions cut 0 bases from V and 1 base from J, with 9 bases between. In nucleotides, the CDR3 is TGTGCCAGCAGTTTATCAGGGGCCCTCCAAGAGACCCAGTACTTC. Translated: CASSLSGALQETQYF.

This clonotype was seen just once. This chain links TRBV5-8 with TRBJ2-1; 11 bases are shared with TRBD2. Unmatched junction bases numbered 10, after V lost 4 bases and J lost 7 bases. Germline CDR1 and CDR2: SGHTS and YDEGEE. The CDR3 sequence is 16 residues long. The DNA of the CDR3 is TGTGCCAGCAGCCAAATTAGCGGGAGGGCCAGGAATGAGCAGTTCTTC. It translates to CASSQISGRARNEQFF.

This clonotype was seen a single time. V gene TRBV24-1 combines with J gene TRBJ2-1; D remains unclear. CDR1 is KGHDR and CDR2 is SFDVKD in the germline V gene. The CDR3 length is 10 residues. Trimming stripped 9 bases from V and 6 bases from J, with 5 bases between. The CDR3 DNA reads as TGTGCCACCGGCACCAATGAGCAGTTCTTC. It translates to CATGTNEQFF.

The CDR3, as DNA: TGTGCCAGCAGCCCACCGGGACGTCAGAACACTGAAGCTTTCTTT. Translation gives CASSPPGRQNTEAFF. J is TRBJ1-1 and V is TRBV7-9, with D maybe TRBD1 (5 bases). CDR1 SEHNR and CDR2 FQNEAQ come from the germline V gene (reference sequence). Trimming took 5 bases from V and 1 from J, leaving 14 bases between them. There are 15 residues in the CDR3.

The chain employs TRBV5-4 and TRBJ1-1; D gene uncertain. This CDR3 has 13 residues. The germline CDR1 and CDR2 sequences are SGHNT and YYREEE (reference sequence). V lost 5 bases and J 6 bases, leaving 14 bases between the germline ends. CDR3 nucleotide sequence: TGTGCCAGCAGGCGTGGGGAGAGGGCTGAAGCTTTCTTT. Its translation: CASRRGERAEAFF.

The V gene is TRBV4-3, the J gene TRBJ1-2, with D possibly matching TRBD1 (6 bases). CDR3 length: 18 amino acids. Germline CDR1 is LGHNA and CDR2 is YSLEER. V was shortened by 3 bases and J by 0 bases, with 20 bases between the two germline ends. The CDR3 region is CASSHRRTEATANYGYTF. The CDR3 DNA follows: TGCGCCAGCAGCCACAGACGGACAGAGGCCACAGCTAACTATGGCTACACCTTC.

The genes are TRBV7-9 and TRBJ2-3, with no clear D. Germline V gene sequence: CDR1 SEHNR, CDR2 FQNEAQ (reference sequence). The CDR3 sequence is 15 residues long. The germline V and J ends were trimmed by 3 bases and 4 bases, with 14 bases remaining between them. CDR3 protein: CASSFRPQTADTQYF. The DNA for the CDR3 is TGTGCCAGCAGCTTCAGGCCTCAGACGGCAGATACGCAGTATTTT.

V and J are TRBV14 and TRBJ2-1; D unresolved. The CDR3 sequence is 16 residues long. V lost 1 base and J 1 base, leaving 11 bases between the germline ends. The germline V gene has CDR1 SGHDN and CDR2 FVKESK. CDR3 nucleotide sequence: TGTGCCAGCAGCCAAGGCCCGATCCCTTCCTACAATGAGCAGTTCTTC. Its protein product is CASSQGPIPSYNEQFF.

This clonotype was observed a handful of times. J is TRBJ2-7 and V is TRBV28, with TRBD2 matching 8 bases. Per the germline V gene, CDR1 is MDHEN and CDR2 is SYDVKM. The length of the CDR3 is 15 residues. V shed 3 bases, J shed 2 bases, and the junction held 6 bases outside the gene matches. The CDR3 reads CASSFSGSRPYEQYF. The CDR3 nucleotides read TGTGCCAGCAGTTTCAGCGGGAGTCGCCCCTACGAGCAGTACTTC.

V usage is TRBV6-2 or TRBV6-3 and J usage is TRBJ2-7; D remains unclear. The CDR3 has 12 amino acids. V dropped 2 bases and J dropped 7 bases, with 9 bases sitting between them. Germline CDR1 is MNHEY and CDR2 is SVGEGT. The CDR3 bases are TGTGCCAGCAGTTACGCAGGTGTGGAGCAGTACTTC. This sequence encodes CASSYAGVEQYF.

This rearrangement joins TRBV7-8 to TRBJ1-2, with 7 nucleotides matching TRBD1. The germline V gene has CDR1 SGHVS and CDR2 FQNEAQ. The CDR3 totals 15 residues. J was trimmed by 5 bases and V by 4 bases; bases with no gene match: 10. CDR3 DNA sequence: TGTGCCAGCAGCTACGACAGGGCAACCCTATATGGCTACACCTTC. It yields the protein CASSYDRATLYGYTF.

The rearrangement links TRBV30 to TRBJ2-1; D may be TRBD2 (6 bases). Germline values: CDR1 GTSNPN, CDR2 SVGIG (reference sequence). The CDR3 has 14 residues. The DNA of the CDR3 is TGTGCTTTAAGGGCCGGAGGGGCCTACAATGAGCAGTTCTTC. Residues: CALRAGGAYNEQFF.

V is TRBV15 and J is TRBJ2-3; D unclear. Per the germline V gene, CDR1 is LNHNV and CDR2 is YYDKDF (reference sequence). Trimming took off 1 base at V and 3 bases at J, with 11 bases between the two ends. This CDR3 spans 15 amino acids. CDR3 in amino acids: CATSRVPPATDTQYF. The CDR3 coding sequence is TGTGCCACCAGCAGAGTTCCGCCAGCAACAGATACGCAGTATTTT.

The chain is built from TRBV20-1 and TRBJ2-7; 8 bases agree with TRBD2. V lost 1 base and J lost 0; bases outside the gene matches: 5. This CDR3 is 15 amino acids long. Germline CDR1 reads DFQATT; CDR2 reads SNEGSKA (reference sequence). CDR3 sequence: CSARGPSGSSYEQYF. CDR3 DNA sequence: TGCAGTGCTAGAGGTCCGAGCGGGAGCTCCTACGAGCAGTACTTC.

There are a few counts of this clonotype. The V and J genes are TRBV27 and TRBJ2-7; D is uncertain. The CDR3 runs 14 residues. V was trimmed by 6 bases and J by 0 bases, leaving 12 bases between them. Germline V gene lookup returns CDR1 MNHEY and CDR2 SMNVEV (reference sequence). CDR3 bases: TGTGCCAGCAGCAACCAAGATATCTCCTACGAGCAGTACTTC. Its protein product is CASSNQDISYEQYF.

The chain combines TRBV7-9 with TRBJ1-1; 9 nucleotides line up with TRBD1. Per the germline V gene, CDR1 is SEHNR and CDR2 is FQNEAQ (reference sequence). With V trimmed by 5 bases and J by 0 bases, 16 bases remained unmatched. This CDR3 region has 19 residues. CDR3: CASSPKLGTGTGMNTEAFF. As DNA, the CDR3 is TGTGCCAGCAGCCCCAAATTGGGTACCGGGACAGGGATGAACACTGAAGCTTTCTTT.